The clone carrying this T cell receptor (beta chain) was detected only a few times. As yet, its antigen is unknown. This record belongs to a study of beta chain features in type 1 diabetes. In the study overall: Researchers looked at about 110 million sorted cells across all samples. Findings of the study overall: In type 1 diabetes patients, VDJ junctions had fewer insertions; deletions at these junctions were more frequent. Whatever favoring of shorter templates PCR might show would apply equally to patients and controls.

Once sorted, every population was more than 95% pure. The germline V gene encodes CDR1 ENHRY and CDR2 SYGVKD. The germline V and J ends were trimmed by 10 bases and 5 bases, with 15 bases remaining between them. This CDR3 is built from 13 residues. The investigators reverse transcribed all of the isolated RNA, so they sequenced expressed TCRB transcripts. Generated by immunoSEQ multiplex PCR, the TCRdb table keeps only in-frame clones and is missing some. This table has 200,000 to 250,000 clones, roughly 13% appearing once. This receptor was identified in a woman aged 40 to 55 in good health. The sample comprised naive CD4+ T cells from blood. The V call is TRBV10-3, the J call TRBJ1-5; a possible D gene is TRBD1 (5 bases). In DNA form, the CDR3 reads TGTGCCACTACTCAGGGATTCGATCAGCCCCAGCATTTT. Its protein is CATTQGFDQPQHF.